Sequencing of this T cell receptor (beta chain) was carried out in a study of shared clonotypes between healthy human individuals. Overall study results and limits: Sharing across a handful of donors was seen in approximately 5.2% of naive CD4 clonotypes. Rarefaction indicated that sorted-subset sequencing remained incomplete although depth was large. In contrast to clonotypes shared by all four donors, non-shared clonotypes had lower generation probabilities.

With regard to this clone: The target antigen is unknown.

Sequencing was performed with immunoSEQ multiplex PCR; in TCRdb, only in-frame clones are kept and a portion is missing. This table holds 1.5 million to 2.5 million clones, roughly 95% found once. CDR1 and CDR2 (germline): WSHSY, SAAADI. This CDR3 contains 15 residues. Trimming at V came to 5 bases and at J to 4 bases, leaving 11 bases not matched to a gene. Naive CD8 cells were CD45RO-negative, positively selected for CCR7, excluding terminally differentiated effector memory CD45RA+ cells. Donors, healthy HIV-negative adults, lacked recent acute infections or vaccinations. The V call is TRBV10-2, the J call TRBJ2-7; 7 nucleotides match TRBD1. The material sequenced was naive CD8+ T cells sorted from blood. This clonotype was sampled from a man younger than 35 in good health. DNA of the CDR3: TGCGCCAGCAGTCTAACAGGGGAAGGGGTATACGAGCAGTACTTC. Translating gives CASSLTGEGVYEQYF.